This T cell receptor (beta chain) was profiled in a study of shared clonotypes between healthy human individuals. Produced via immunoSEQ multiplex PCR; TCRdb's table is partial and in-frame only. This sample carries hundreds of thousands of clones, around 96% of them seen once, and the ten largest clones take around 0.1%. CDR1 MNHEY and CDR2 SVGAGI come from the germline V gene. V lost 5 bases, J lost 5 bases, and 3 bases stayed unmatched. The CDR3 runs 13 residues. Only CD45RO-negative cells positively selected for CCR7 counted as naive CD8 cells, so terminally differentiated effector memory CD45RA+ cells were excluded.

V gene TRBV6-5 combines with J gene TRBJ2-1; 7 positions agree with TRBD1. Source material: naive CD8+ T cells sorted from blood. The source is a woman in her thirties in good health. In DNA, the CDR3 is TGTGCCAGCAGTAGCGACAGGGACAATGAGCAGTTCTTC. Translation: CASSSDRDNEQFF.